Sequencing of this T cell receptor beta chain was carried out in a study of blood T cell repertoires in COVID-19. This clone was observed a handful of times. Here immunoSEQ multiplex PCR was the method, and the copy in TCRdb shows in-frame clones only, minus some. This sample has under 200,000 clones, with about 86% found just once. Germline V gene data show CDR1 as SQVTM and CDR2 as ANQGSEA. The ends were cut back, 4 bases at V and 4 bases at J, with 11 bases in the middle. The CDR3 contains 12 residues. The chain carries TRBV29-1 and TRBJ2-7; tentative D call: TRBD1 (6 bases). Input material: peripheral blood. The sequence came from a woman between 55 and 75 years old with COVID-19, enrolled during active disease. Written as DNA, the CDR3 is TGCAGCGTTGTAGGGACACTTTACGAGCAGTACTTC. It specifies CSVVGTLYEQYF.